The entry below gives a single T cell receptor (beta chain) sequence along with its context. The germline V and J ends were trimmed by 2 bases and 9 bases, with 6 bases remaining between them. The CDR3 runs 11 residues. Germline values: CDR1 SNHLY, CDR2 FYNNEI. The source of the sample is a study of blood T cell repertoires in COVID-19. Original processing notes: Reference gene primers were amplified, and this amplification served to estimate nucleated cell counts. TCRdb keeps only in-frame clones here, not all; method: immunoSEQ multiplex PCR. V, J and clone size reflect that table, while D and trimming were determined from the DNA. The table includes more than 250,000 clones, about 88% detected once.

The chain couples TRBV2 to TRBJ2-3, with unresolved D. This sequence was found in a man aged 18 to 30 with active or convalescent COVID-19. Sequencing was performed on peripheral blood. Written as DNA, the CDR3 is TGTGCCAGCAGTGAACAGCGAACGCAGTATTTT. Translation gives CASSEQRTQYF.